Given below is one TCR beta chain in context. No antigen is known for it. After removal of 4 bases from V and 3 bases from J, the junction contained 6 bases not matched to a gene. CDR1 SGDLS and CDR2 YYNGEE come from the germline V gene. The CDR3 runs to 14 residues. TCRdb independently ran MiXCR on the RT-PCR reads; one entry per CDR3 protein. The sample consists of 530,000 or so distinct CDR3 sequences, 14% of them appearing once. The data originate from a study of response to subunit inactivated influenza vaccine. Study observations and caveats: There was a suggestion from the authors that each seasonal influenza vaccination recruits few new T cells.

The genes are TRBV9 and TRBJ1-2; 7 bases are a match to TRBD1. Specimen: PBMCs from blood, collected approximately 12 days after vaccination. The sequence came from a man aged 50 to 60 who received an inactivated influenza vaccine. CDR3 residues: CASSRDRSHYGYTF. The DNA of the CDR3 is TGTGCCAGCAGCAGGGACAGAAGTCACTATGGCTACACCTTC.